Listed here are 30 T cell receptor beta chains from one sample, sequenced in a study of T cells in Graves' hyperthyroidism and ophthalmopathy. TCR beta CDR3 sequences were amplified from RNA transcripts. The HTBI primer set was used in a first-round RT-PCR of the TCR CDR3. TCRdb recomputed calls from the multiplex PCR reads with MiXCR, one row per CDR3 protein. The sample shows about 420,000 distinct CDR3 sequences, 15% to 18% of them seen only once. The material sequenced was blood. These receptors were collected from a woman under 30 with Graves' hyperthyroidism.

This clonotype was found many times. The chain carries TRBV11-2 and TRBJ1-1; D is uncertain. CDR3 length: 15 amino acids. CDR1 is SGHAT, CDR2 FQNNGV, per germline. The ends were cut back, 5 bases at V and 1 base at J, with 14 bases in the middle. The CDR3 bases are TGTGCCAGCAGCCCCTATGGAAGGCCGAACACTGAAGCTTTCTTT. This translates into CASSPYGRPNTEAFF. Supplemented by reference TRBV11-2 and TRBJ1-1, the full variable domain reads EAGVAQSPRYKIIEKRQSVAFWCNPISGHATLYWYQQILGQGPKLLIQFQNNGVVDDSQLPKDRFSAERLKGVDSTLKIQPAKLEDSAVYLCASSPYGRPNTEAFFGQGTRLTVV.

This clonotype has only a few counts. This chain links TRBV3-1 with TRBJ2-2; D is undetermined. CDR1 LGHDT and CDR2 YNNKEL come from the germline V gene (reference sequence). This CDR3 comprises 14 residues. The V and J ends lost 0 bases and 6 bases respectively, with 8 bases between them. The CDR3 here is CASSQEQASGELFF. The CDR3 coding sequence is TGTGCCAGCAGCCAAGAGCAGGCATCCGGGGAGCTGTTTTTT.

This clonotype was observed many times. V and J are TRBV7-9 and TRBJ2-2; TRBD1 matches at 7 bases. Germline values: CDR1 SEHNR, CDR2 FQNEAQ (reference sequence). This CDR3 is 15 amino acids long. Trimming cost V 4 bases and J 6 bases; bases outside gene matches: 8. CDR3 amino acids: CASSSRQGRAGELFF. The DNA for the CDR3 is TGTGCCAGCAGCTCCCGACAGGGTAGAGCCGGGGAGCTGTTTTTT.

The table lists this clonotype with many counts. The genes are TRBV5-1 and TRBJ2-3; D tentatively fits TRBD1 or TRBD2 (5 bases each). The CDR3 extends over 14 amino acids. Germline CDR1 reads SGHRS; CDR2 reads YFSETQ. The V end was cut by 0 bases, the J end by 6 bases, with 11 bases between. DNA for the CDR3: TGCGCCAGCAGCTTGGCGGGACCGCACGATACGCAGTATTTT. This gives the protein CASSLAGPHDTQYF.

This clonotype was seen repeatedly, ten times or more. This chain uses TRBV4-2 with TRBJ2-7; 11 bases align to TRBD2. This CDR3 spans 17 amino acids. V lost 4 bases, J lost 6 bases, and 14 bases stayed unmatched. Germline CDR1 is LGHNA and CDR2 is YNFKEQ. CDR3 region: CASSPLIRPGLAAEQYF. Written as DNA, the CDR3 is TGTGCCAGCAGCCCACTAATCCGACCGGGACTAGCGGCCGAGCAGTACTTC.

This clonotype was counted at least ten times. The V gene is TRBV28, the J gene TRBJ1-5, with D unclear. The CDR3 consists of 16 residues. Trimming took 3 bases from V and 0 from J, leaving 12 bases between them. Germline CDR1 and CDR2: MDHEN and SYDVKM. The CDR3 region is CASSFNPGDSNQPQHF. The CDR3 DNA is TGTGCCAGCAGTTTTAACCCGGGAGATAGCAATCAGCCCCAGCATTTT.

The chain links TRBV3-1 to TRBJ1-4; 7 bases align to TRBD1. V gave up 4 bases and J gave up 4 bases; unmatched junction bases: 9. The CDR3 consists of 16 residues. In germline, CDR1 is LGHDT, CDR2 YNNKEL (reference sequence). The CDR3 spells CASSPGTALHNEKLFF. The CDR3 nucleotides are TGTGCCAGCAGCCCCGGGACAGCTCTTCATAATGAAAAACTGTTTTTT.

This rearrangement joins TRBV30 to TRBJ1-6, with 7 bases identical to TRBD1. Trimming cost V 5 bases and J 7 bases; bases outside gene matches: 8. Germline CDR1 reads GTSNPN; CDR2 reads SVGIG (reference sequence). This CDR3 is 14 amino acids long. CDR3 sequence: CAWADRSKNSPLHF. The DNA of the CDR3 is TGTGCCTGGGCGGACAGGAGCAAAAATTCACCCCTCCACTTT.

This clonotype was counted a few times. The chain couples TRBV5-1 to TRBJ1-4, with D unclear. The CDR3 covers 14 residues. The ends were cut back, 1 base at V and 7 bases at J, with 11 bases in the middle. Germline-derived CDR1 and CDR2 are SGHRS and YFSETQ. The CDR3 loop reads CASSLNPWAEKLFF. The CDR3 DNA is TGCGCCAGCAGCTTGAACCCCTGGGCTGAAAAACTGTTTTTT.

Many counts were recorded for this clonotype. The V call is TRBV6-5, the J call TRBJ2-5, with TRBD2 identical over 7 bases. Germline-derived CDR1 and CDR2 are MNHEY and SVGAGI. With 2 bases clipped from V and 5 bases from J, the junction kept 8 bases outside the gene matches. The CDR3 loop spans 15 amino acids. CDR3 in DNA: TGTGCCAGCAGTTACAGTGGGGGGGGGTTCGAGACCCAGTACTTC. This codes for CASSYSGGGFETQYF.

This rearrangement joins TRBV7-9 to TRBJ2-5; 12 nucleotides agree with TRBD2. The CDR3 extends over 17 amino acids. The trim removed 5 bases at V and 4 bases at J, leaving 11 bases unmatched. The germline gives CDR1 SEHNR, CDR2 FQNEAQ (reference sequence). This chain's CDR3 is CASSRSSGGAVGETQYF. CDR3 nucleotide sequence: TGTGCCAGCAGCAGATCTAGCGGGGGGGCCGTTGGAGAGACCCAGTACTTC.

In the case of this clonotype: This could be a read error, since a much larger clone is one nucleotide away. The CDR3 coding sequence is TGCGCCAGCAGCCCCCGGACAACGGACAATCGGCCCCAGCATTTT. It translates to CASSPRTTDNRPQHF. V is TRBV4-1 and J is TRBJ1-5; a possible D gene is TRBD1 (5 bases). The CDR3 spans 15 residues. CDR1 MGHRA and CDR2 YSYEKL come from the germline V gene.

The V and J genes are TRBV18 and TRBJ2-1; tentatively, D is TRBD2 (6 bases). From germline, CDR1 is KGHSH and CDR2 LQKENI. This CDR3 is built from 15 residues. With 4 bases removed from V and 4 bases from J, the gap between germline ends came to 14 bases. CDR3: CASSLLGLVYNEQFF. CDR3 nucleotide sequence: TGTGCCAGCTCACTTCTGGGACTGGTATACAATGAGCAGTTCTTC.

This clonotype was detected ten times or more. The CDR3 is CASSLNRGYEQYF. As DNA, the CDR3 is TGTGCCAGCAGCCTGAACAGGGGCTACGAGCAGTACTTC. The J gene is TRBJ2-7, the V gene TRBV5-6; TRBD1 aligns across 7 bases. Per the germline V gene, CDR1 is SGHDT and CDR2 is YYEEEE. Unmatched junction bases numbered 4, after V lost 4 bases and J lost 3 bases. The CDR3 has 13 residues.

The chain uses TRBV7-8 and TRBJ1-1; unclear D gene. Trimming removed 2 bases from V and 5 bases from J, with 15 bases in between. Germline V gene data show CDR1 as SGHVS and CDR2 as FQNEAQ. The CDR3 sequence is 15 residues long. CDR3 protein: CASSLPASRWTEAFF. In DNA form, the CDR3 reads TGTGCCAGCAGCTTACCAGCCTCCCGATGGACTGAAGCTTTCTTT.

Details on this clonotype: The junction does not match germline at one end; this may be a read error. V is TRBV2 and J is TRBJ1-5; D uncertain. Germline V lookup: CDR1 SNHLY, CDR2 FYNNEI. CDR3 length equals 12 residues. This CDR3 reads CASNEEGQPQHF. CDR3 coding DNA: TGTGCCAGCAATGAAGAAGGGCAGCCCCAGCATTTT.

Ten or more counts support this clonotype. The CDR3 region is CASSGSSGYYNEQFF. The CDR3 DNA follows: TGTGCCAGCAGCGGTTCTAGCGGCTACTACAATGAGCAGTTCTTC. The rearrangement links TRBV9 to TRBJ2-1, with 7 bases identical to TRBD2. From germline, CDR1 is SGDLS and CDR2 YYNGEE. The CDR3 spans 15 residues. With V trimmed by 3 bases and J by 3 bases, 6 bases remained unmatched.

This clonotype came up many times. The gene calls are TRBV7-6 and TRBJ2-5; D perhaps matches TRBD1 (8 bases). CDR1 and CDR2 from the germline V gene are SGHVS and FNYEAQ. The germline V and J ends were trimmed by 5 bases and 2 bases, with 15 bases remaining between them. This CDR3 region has 15 residues. CDR3 sequence: CASSPSGQGQETQYF. CDR3 nucleotide sequence: TGTGCCAGCAGCCCTAGCGGACAGGGACAAGAGACCCAGTACTTC.

This clonotype has a count of ten or more. This chain joins TRBV3-1 and TRBJ2-1; the match to TRBD2 covers 9 bases. V was pared by 9 bases and J by 5 bases, with 17 bases of the junction left unmatched. In germline, CDR1 is LGHDT, CDR2 YNNKEL (reference sequence). This CDR3 has 17 residues. The CDR3 protein is CASFLLSGASGNNEQFF. The DNA of the CDR3 is TGTGCCAGTTTTCTCCTATCCGGAGCTAGCGGGAACAATGAGCAGTTCTTC.

This clonotype was seen at least ten times. The rearrangement joins TRBV10-3 to TRBJ1-5; no clear D gene. Deletions cut 10 bases from V and 3 bases from J, with 16 bases between. Germline V gene sequence: CDR1 ENHRY, CDR2 SYGVKD. The CDR3 runs 14 residues. The CDR3 loop is CATQSGNDNQPQHF. CDR3 sequence (DNA): TGTGCCACCCAATCCGGGAATGACAATCAGCCCCAGCATTTT.

Many counts were recorded for this clonotype. The CDR3 is CASSQERFGEKLFF. The CDR3 DNA reads as TGTGCCAGCAGTCAAGAGAGGTTTGGGGAAAAACTGTTTTTT. The V call is TRBV2, the J call TRBJ1-4; D ambiguous. The CDR3 has 14 residues. V dropped 5 bases and J dropped 8 bases, with 15 bases sitting between them. The germline V gene has CDR1 SNHLY and CDR2 FYNNEI.

This clonotype was observed at least ten times. The J gene is TRBJ1-2, the V gene TRBV9, with D unclear. Germline V gene sequence: CDR1 SGDLS, CDR2 YYNGEE. Trimming removed 3 bases at V and 0 bases at J, with 9 bases between. The CDR3 has 14 residues. CDR3 loop: CASSAPESNYGYTF. For the CDR3, the DNA is TGTGCCAGCAGCGCCCCCGAGTCTAACTATGGCTACACCTTC. Looking up the rest from reference TRBV9 and TRBJ1-2 gives the full variable domain: DSGVTQTPKHLITATGQRVTLRCSPRSGDLSVYWYQQSLDQGLQFLIQYYNGEERAKGNILERFSAQQFPDLHSELNLSSLELGDSALYFCASSAPESNYGYTFGSGTRLTVV.

This clonotype was counted at least ten times. V usage is TRBV7-6 and J usage is TRBJ2-7, with 10 bases matching TRBD1. CDR1 SGHVS and CDR2 FNYEAQ come from the germline V gene. This CDR3 contains 17 residues. V lost 5 bases to trimming and J lost 2 bases; unmatched junction nucleotides: 12. The CDR3 loop is CASSEHPRTGGPYEQYF. The CDR3 region has the DNA TGTGCCAGCAGCGAGCACCCGAGGACAGGGGGTCCCTACGAGCAGTACTTC. The complete variable domain, with remaining parts taken from reference TRBV7-6 and TRBJ2-7, reads GAGVSQSPRYKVTKRGQDVALRCDPISGHVSLYWYRQALGQGPEFLTYFNYEAQQDKSGLPNDRFSAERPEGSISTLTIQRTEQRDSAMYRCASSEHPRTGGPYEQYFGPGTRLTVT.

This clonotype showed up just a few times. The rearrangement links TRBV6-1 to TRBJ2-5, with a possible D match to TRBD1 (5 bases). The length of the CDR3 is 16 residues. V was pared by 6 bases and J by 10 bases, with 27 bases between. Germline V CDR1 and CDR2: MNHNS, SASEGT. CDR3 nucleotide sequence: TGTGCCAGCAGCCCCGCGCCCAGGGCGGACGAGGTGGGCCAGTACTTC. Translated, it gives CASSPAPRADEVGQYF.

The genes are TRBV5-5 and TRBJ1-5; TRBD1 agrees at 7 bases. The CDR3 runs to 15 residues. Germline V gene sequence: CDR1 SGHKS, CDR2 YYEKEE (reference sequence). V gave up 2 bases and J gave up 2 bases; unmatched junction bases: 4. CDR3 region: CASSLHRGGNQPQHF. The CDR3 DNA sequence: TGTGCCAGCAGCTTACACAGGGGCGGCAATCAGCCCCAGCATTTT.

This clonotype was seen many times. The chain couples TRBV12-3 or TRBV12-4 to TRBJ2-3; D tentatively fits TRBD1 or TRBD2 (6 bases each). The CDR3 is 13 residues long. V was cut by 6 bases and J by 4 bases, with 11 bases left in between. The CDR3 coding sequence is TGTGCCAGCAGACGAAGGGGGGCAGATACGCAGTATTTT. Translated: CASRRRGADTQYF.

This clonotype was seen ten or more times. This sequence joins TRBV18 and TRBJ1-1, with D perhaps matching TRBD1 (5 bases). Per the germline V gene, CDR1 is KGHSH and CDR2 is LQKENI. This CDR3 region has 17 residues. Trimming took off 1 base at V and 0 bases at J, with 15 bases between the two ends. Here the CDR3 DNA reads TGTGCCAGCTCACCACGAGGGCAGGGAGGAATGAACACTGAAGCTTTCTTT. It translates to CASSPRGQGGMNTEAFF.

The table lists this clonotype with many counts. This chain uses TRBV9 with TRBJ2-1, with TRBD2 matching 7 bases. The CDR3 runs 15 residues. Germline trimming cut 4 bases from V and 5 bases from J; bases unmatched to any gene: 9. CDR1 is SGDLS, CDR2 YYNGEE, per germline. CDR3 DNA sequence: TGTGCCAGCAGCCCCCGGCTAGCGGCCAACAATGAGCAGTTCTTC. Amino acid sequence: CASSPRLAANNEQFF. The full variable domain, rest sourced from reference TRBV9 and TRBJ2-1, is DSGVTQTPKHLITATGQRVTLRCSPRSGDLSVYWYQQSLDQGLQFLIQYYNGEERAKGNILERFSAQQFPDLHSELNLSSLELGDSALYFCASSPRLAANNEQFFGPGTRLTVL.

This clonotype was observed many times. V usage is TRBV7-9 and J usage is TRBJ2-1; D is perhaps TRBD1 or TRBD2 (5 bases each). The CDR3 length is 12 residues. Germline V CDR1 and CDR2: SEHNR, FQNEAQ (reference sequence). V dropped 5 bases and J dropped 9 bases, with 11 bases sitting between them. CDR3 in DNA: TGTGCCAGCAGCGACAGCGGCGGTGAGCAGTTCTTC. As protein: CASSDSGGEQFF. Combining the CDR3 with reference TRBV7-9 and TRBJ2-1 gives the whole variable domain DTGVSQNPRHKITKRGQNVTFRCDPISEHNRLYWYRQTLGQGPEFLTYFQNEAQLEKSRLLSDRFSAERPKGSFSTLEIQRTEQGDSAMYLCASSDSGGEQFFGPGTRLTVL.

This clonotype appeared many times. This chain links TRBV2 with TRBJ2-4; D gene unclear. V was shortened by 2 bases and J by 1 base, with 9 bases between the two germline ends. The CDR3 is 15 amino acids. CDR1 is SNHLY and CDR2 is FYNNEI in the germline V gene. CDR3 loop: CASSEPFVAKNIQYF. CDR3 nucleotide sequence: TGTGCCAGCAGTGAACCATTTGTGGCCAAAAACATTCAGTACTTC.